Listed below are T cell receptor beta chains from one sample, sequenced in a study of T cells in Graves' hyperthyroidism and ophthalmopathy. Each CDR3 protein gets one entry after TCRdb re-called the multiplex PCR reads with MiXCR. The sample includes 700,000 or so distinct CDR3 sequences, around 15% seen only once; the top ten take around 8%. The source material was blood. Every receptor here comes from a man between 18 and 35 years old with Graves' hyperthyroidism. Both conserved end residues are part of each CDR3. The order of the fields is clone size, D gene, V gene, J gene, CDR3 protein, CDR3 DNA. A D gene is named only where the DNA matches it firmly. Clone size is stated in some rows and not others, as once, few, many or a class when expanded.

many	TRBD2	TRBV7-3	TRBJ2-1	CASSSRRTSGQPHNEQFF	TGTGCCAGCAGCTCCAGGAGGACTAGCGGCCAACCCCACAATGAGCAGTTCTTC
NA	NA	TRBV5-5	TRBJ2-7	CASSRTGTPTYEQYF	TGTGCCAGCAGCCGGACTGGGACACCAACCTACGAGCAGTACTTC
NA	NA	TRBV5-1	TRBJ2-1	CASSLSVYNEQFF	TGCGCCAGCAGCTTGTCAGTATACAATGAGCAGTTCTTC
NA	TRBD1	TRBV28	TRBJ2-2	CASSQGQGTGELFF	TGTGCCAGCAGCCAAGGACAGGGAACCGGGGAGCTGTTTTTT
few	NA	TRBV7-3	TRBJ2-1	CASSGGKGATYNEQFF	TGTGCCAGCAGCGGGGGGAAGGGGGCGACCTACAATGAGCAGTTCTTC
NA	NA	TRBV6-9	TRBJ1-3	CASSYHPGGNTIYF	TGTGCCAGCAGTTACCATCCAGGGGGAAACACCATATATTTT
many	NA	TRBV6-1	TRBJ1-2	CASSEDPGQTYGYTF	TGTGCCAGCAGTGAGGACCCGGGACAAACCTATGGCTACACCTTC
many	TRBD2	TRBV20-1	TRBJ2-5	CSARDPAGGGWTQYF	TGCAGTGCTAGAGATCCAGCGGGAGGAGGTTGGACCCAGTACTTC
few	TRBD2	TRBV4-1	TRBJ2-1	CASSQLTSDEQFF	TGCGCCAGCAGCCAGCTCACTAGCGATGAGCAGTTCTTC
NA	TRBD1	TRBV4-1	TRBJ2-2	CASSQRDRDSGELFF	TGCGCCAGCAGCCAACGGGACAGGGATTCCGGGGAGCTGTTTTTT
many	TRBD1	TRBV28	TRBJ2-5	CASRIDRAETQYF	TGTGCCAGCAGGATAGACAGGGCAGAGACCCAGTACTTC
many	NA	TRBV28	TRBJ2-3	CALGTDTQYF	TGTGCCTTAGGCACAGATACGCAGTATTTT
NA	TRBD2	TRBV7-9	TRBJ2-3	CASSSSLSGRAGYTQYF	TGTGCCAGCAGCTCCTCTCTAAGCGGGAGGGCCGGGTATACGCAGTATTTT
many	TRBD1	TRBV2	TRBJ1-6	CARKGQGYSPLHF	TGTGCCAGAAAGGGACAGGGATATTCACCCCTCCACTTT
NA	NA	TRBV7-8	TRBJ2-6	CACSPVLSGANVLTF	TGTGCCTGCAGCCCCGTCCTCTCTGGGGCCAACGTCCTGACTTTC
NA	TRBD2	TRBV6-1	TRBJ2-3	CASRDGGASDTQYF	TGTGCCAGCAGGGACGGGGGGGCCTCAGATACGCAGTATTTT
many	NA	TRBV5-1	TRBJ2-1	CASSLGQVNEQFF	TGCGCCAGCAGCTTGGGGCAGGTCAATGAGCAGTTCTTC
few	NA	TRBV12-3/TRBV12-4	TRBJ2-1	CASSLVVDLDGSSYNEQFF	TGTGCCAGCAGTTTAGTAGTAGATTTGGATGGGAGCTCCTACAATGAGCAGTTCTTC
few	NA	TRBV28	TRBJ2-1	CAVSSDEQFF	TGTGCTGTCAGTTCCGATGAGCAGTTCTTC
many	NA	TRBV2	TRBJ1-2	CASSGWRGTFGYTF	TGTGCCAGCAGTGGTTGGAGGGGAACGTTCGGCTACACCTTC
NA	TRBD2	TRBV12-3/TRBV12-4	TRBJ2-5	CASSLGSGGSGVQETQYF	TGTGCCAGCAGTTTAGGGTCCGGGGGTAGCGGGGTCCAAGAGACCCAGTACTTC
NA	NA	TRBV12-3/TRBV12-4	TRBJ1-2	CASSPSPQYYGYTF	TGTGCCAGCAGTCCTAGTCCACAGTACTATGGCTACACCTTC
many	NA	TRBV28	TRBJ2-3	CASNNNLRPTDTQYF	TGTGCCAGCAATAATAACCTGAGACCCACAGATACGCAGTATTTT
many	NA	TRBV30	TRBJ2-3	CAWNVGLTDTQYF	TGTGCCTGGAACGTGGGCCTCACAGATACGCAGTATTTT
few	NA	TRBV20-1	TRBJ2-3	CSARDMQPTKATTDTQYF	TGCAGTGCTAGAGATATGCAACCGACGAAGGCCACCACAGATACGCAGTATTTT
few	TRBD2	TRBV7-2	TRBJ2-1	CASSPRLAGGHEQFF	TGTGCCAGCAGCCCCCGACTAGCGGGAGGGCATGAGCAGTTCTTC
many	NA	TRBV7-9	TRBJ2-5	CASSPPRDSQETQYF	TGTGCCAGCAGCCCCCCCCGGGACTCGCAAGAGACCCAGTACTTC
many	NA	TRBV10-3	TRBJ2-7	CAISGTVGSYEQYF	TGTGCCATCAGTGGGACAGTTGGCTCCTACGAGCAGTACTTC
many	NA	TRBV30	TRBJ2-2	CAWKGRVSGELFF	TGTGCCTGGAAGGGTCGGGTTTCCGGGGAGCTGTTTTTT
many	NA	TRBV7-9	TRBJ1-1	CASSFQGLGKTEAFF	TGTGCCAGCAGCTTCCAGGGACTGGGGAAAACTGAAGCTTTCTTT
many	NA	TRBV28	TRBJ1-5	CASSGNQPQHF	TGTGCCAGCAGCGGCAATCAGCCCCAGCATTTT